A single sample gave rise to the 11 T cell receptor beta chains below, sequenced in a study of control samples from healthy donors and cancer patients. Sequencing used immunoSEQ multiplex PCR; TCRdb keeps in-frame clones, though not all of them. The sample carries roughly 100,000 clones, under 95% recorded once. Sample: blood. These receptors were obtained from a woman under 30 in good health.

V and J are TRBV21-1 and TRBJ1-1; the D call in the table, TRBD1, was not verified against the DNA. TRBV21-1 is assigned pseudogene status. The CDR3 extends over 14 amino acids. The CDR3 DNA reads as TGTGCCAGCAGGAGGACAGGAAAGACCCCGGAAGCTTTCTTT. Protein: CASRRTGKTPEAFF.

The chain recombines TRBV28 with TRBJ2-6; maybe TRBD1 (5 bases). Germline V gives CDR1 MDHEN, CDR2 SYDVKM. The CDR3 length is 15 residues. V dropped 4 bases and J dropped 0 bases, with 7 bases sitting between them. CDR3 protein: CASSSGFSGANVLTF. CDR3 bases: TGTGCCAGCAGTTCAGGGTTCTCTGGGGCCAACGTCCTGACTTTC.

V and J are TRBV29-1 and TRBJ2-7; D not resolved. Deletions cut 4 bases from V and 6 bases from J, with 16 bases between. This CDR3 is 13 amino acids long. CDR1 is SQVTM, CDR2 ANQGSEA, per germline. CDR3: CSVAVTGIGEQYF. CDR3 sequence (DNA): TGCAGCGTTGCCGTAACTGGAATAGGCGAGCAGTACTTC.

The CDR3 nucleotides read TGTGCCACCAGCAGAGATGACCGAGCGGGGGCCGGTGAGCAGTTCTTC. Its translation: CATSRDDRAGAGEQFF. The rearrangement joins TRBV15 to TRBJ2-1; 8 bases fit TRBD2. Looked up from germline, CDR1 is LNHNV and CDR2 is YYDKDF (reference sequence). With V trimmed by 0 bases and J by 9 bases, 10 bases remained unmatched. CDR3 length: 16 residues.

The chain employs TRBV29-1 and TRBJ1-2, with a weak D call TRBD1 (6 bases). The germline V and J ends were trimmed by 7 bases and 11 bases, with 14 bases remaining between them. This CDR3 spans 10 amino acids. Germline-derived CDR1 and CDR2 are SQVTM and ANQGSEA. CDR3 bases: TGCAGCGCGGGACATTTCGTGTACACCTTC. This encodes CSAGHFVYTF.

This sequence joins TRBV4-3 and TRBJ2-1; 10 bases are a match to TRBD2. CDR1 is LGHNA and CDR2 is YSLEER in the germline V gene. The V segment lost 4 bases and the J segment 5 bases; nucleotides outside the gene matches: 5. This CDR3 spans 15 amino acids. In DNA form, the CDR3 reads TGCGCCAGCAGCCTCGGGACTAGCGTACACAATGAGCAGTTCTTC. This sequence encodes CASSLGTSVHNEQFF.

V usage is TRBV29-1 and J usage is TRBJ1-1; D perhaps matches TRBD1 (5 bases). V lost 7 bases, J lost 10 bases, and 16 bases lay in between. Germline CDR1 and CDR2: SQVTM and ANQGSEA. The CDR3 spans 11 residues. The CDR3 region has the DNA TGCAGCGCCCAAGAGGGGCTTGGAGCTTTCTTT. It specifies CSAQEGLGAFF. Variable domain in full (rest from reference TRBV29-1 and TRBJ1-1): SAVISQKPSRDICQRGTSLTIQCQVDSQVTMMFWYRQQPGQSLTLIATANQGSEATYESGFVIDKFPISRPNLTFSTLTVSNMSPEDSSIYLCSAQEGLGAFFGQGTRLTVV.

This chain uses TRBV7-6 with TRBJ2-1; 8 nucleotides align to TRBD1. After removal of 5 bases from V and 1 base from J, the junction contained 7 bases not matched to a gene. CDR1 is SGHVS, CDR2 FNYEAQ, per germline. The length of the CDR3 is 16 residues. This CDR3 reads CASSDRDRGSYNEQFF. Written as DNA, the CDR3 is TGTGCCAGCAGCGACCGCGACAGGGGATCCTACAATGAGCAGTTCTTC.

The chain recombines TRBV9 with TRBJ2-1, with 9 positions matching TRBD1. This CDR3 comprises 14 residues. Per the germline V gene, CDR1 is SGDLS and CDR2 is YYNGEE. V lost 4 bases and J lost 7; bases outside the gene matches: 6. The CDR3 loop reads CASSPGTGRNEQFF. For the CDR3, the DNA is TGTGCCAGCAGCCCTGGGACAGGGAGGAATGAGCAGTTCTTC. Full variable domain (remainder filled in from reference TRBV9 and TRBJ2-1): DSGVTQTPKHLITATGQRVTLRCSPRSGDLSVYWYQQSLDQGLQFLIQYYNGEERAKGNILERFSAQQFPDLHSELNLSSLELGDSALYFCASSPGTGRNEQFFGPGTRLTVL.

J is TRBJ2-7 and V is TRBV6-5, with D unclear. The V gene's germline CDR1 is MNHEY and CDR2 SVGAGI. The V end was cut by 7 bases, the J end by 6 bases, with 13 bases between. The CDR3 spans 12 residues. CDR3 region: CASTDIRGEQYF. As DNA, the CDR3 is TGTGCCAGCACCGATATCCGCGGCGAGCAGTACTTC.

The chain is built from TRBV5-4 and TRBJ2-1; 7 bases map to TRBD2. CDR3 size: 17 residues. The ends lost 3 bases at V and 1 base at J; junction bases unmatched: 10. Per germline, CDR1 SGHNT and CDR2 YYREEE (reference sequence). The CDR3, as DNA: TGTGCCAGCAGCTCCCGAAGGGAGGGCGCGTCCTACAATGAGCAGTTCTTC. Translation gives CASSSRREGASYNEQFF.